Below are 26 T cell receptor beta chains sequenced from a single sample in a study of technical replicates of blood from a few donors. Sequencing was performed with immunoSEQ multiplex PCR; in TCRdb, only in-frame clones are kept and a portion is missing. The data show approximately 10,000 clones, under 95% seen once. What was sequenced was PBMCs. Every receptor here comes from a human donor in good health.

The genes are TRBV7-8 and TRBJ2-2; tentatively, D is TRBD2 (6 bases). The germline gives CDR1 SGHVS, CDR2 FQNEAQ. Trimming shortened V by 1 base and J by 1 base, and 13 bases separated the two germline ends. The CDR3 loop spans 17 amino acids. As DNA, the CDR3 is TGTGCCAGCAGCTTAGTAGGAGGGTGGGGGAACACCGGGGAGCTGTTTTTT. Translation: CASSLVGGWGNTGELFF.

V is TRBV5-1 and J is TRBJ2-7; 12 bases map to TRBD2. The ends lost 3 bases at V and 3 bases at J; junction bases unmatched: 4. The germline V gene has CDR1 SGHRS and CDR2 YFSETQ. The CDR3 spans 15 residues. The CDR3: CASSSLAGGNYEQYF. CDR3 coding DNA: TGCGCCAGCAGCTCGCTAGCGGGAGGGAACTACGAGCAGTACTTC.

The chain employs TRBV10-3 and TRBJ2-7; the match to TRBD1 covers 7 bases. The junction had 8 bases not matched to a gene; V was cut back by 6 bases and J by 3 bases. The CDR3 is made up of 14 amino acids. Germline V gives CDR1 ENHRY, CDR2 SYGVKD. The CDR3 sequence is CAISPGQAGYEQYF. CDR3 nucleotides: TGTGCCATCAGCCCCGGACAGGCCGGCTACGAGCAGTACTTC.

The V gene is TRBV4-1, the J gene TRBJ1-2; D not resolved. Germline V lookup: CDR1 MGHRA, CDR2 YSYEKL. V lost 0 bases, J lost 8 bases, and 10 bases lay in between. This CDR3 has 13 residues. Written as DNA, the CDR3 is TGCGCCAGCAGCCAAGATAACAGCTACGGCTACACCTTC. Translated, it gives CASSQDNSYGYTF.

V and J are TRBV13 and TRBJ2-1, with TRBD2 matching 8 bases. CDR1 and CDR2 from the germline V gene are PRHDT and FYEKMQ (reference sequence). The CDR3 is made up of 15 amino acids. V was clipped by 5 bases and J by 2 bases; unmatched bases: 5. CDR3 amino acids: CASSRGGTTYNEQFF. The CDR3, as DNA: TGTGCCAGCAGCCGCGGGGGGACCACCTACAATGAGCAGTTCTTC.

The rearrangement uses TRBV6-4 and TRBJ2-5; weak D call: TRBD2 (6 bases). The CDR3 spans 16 residues. V lost 7 bases and J lost 2, with 20 bases in between. Germline assignment: CDR1 MRHNA and CDR2 SNTAGT. The CDR3 nucleotides read TGTGCCAGCAATTACGGGACGGGGGAAGGGCAAGAGACCCAGTACTTC. Translated: CASNYGTGEGQETQYF.

The chain has TRBV2 and TRBJ1-5; TRBD1 might be the D (6 bases). The length of the CDR3 is 15 residues. V was trimmed by 7 bases and J by 8 bases, leaving 21 bases between them. CDR1 SNHLY and CDR2 FYNNEI come from the germline V gene. The CDR3 sequence is CASKWDGQGNKPQHF. As DNA, the CDR3 is TGTGCCAGCAAGTGGGATGGGCAGGGGAATAAGCCCCAGCATTTT. Variable domain in full (rest from reference TRBV2 and TRBJ1-5): EPEVTQTPSHQVTQMGQEVILRCVPISNHLYFYWYRQILGQKVEFLVSFYNNEISEKSEIFDDQFSVERPDGSNFTLKIRSTKLEDSAMYFCASKWDGQGNKPQHFGDGTRLSIL.

The rearrangement links TRBV18 to TRBJ1-5; 8 nucleotides align to TRBD1. The J segment lost 2 bases and the V segment lost 5 bases, leaving 8 bases of the junction unmatched. CDR1 and CDR2 (germline): KGHSH, LQKENI. The CDR3 sequence is 16 residues long. In nucleotides, the CDR3 is TGTGCCAGCTCATCGCCGGGACAGGAAGGCAATCAGCCCCAGCATTTT. Amino acids: CASSSPGQEGNQPQHF.

The chain links TRBV19 to TRBJ1-2, with TRBD1 matching over 8 bases. CDR1 is LNHDA and CDR2 is SQIVND in the germline V gene (reference sequence). V shed 4 bases and J 4 bases; nucleotides not matched to a gene: 8. The CDR3 is 15 amino acids. In nucleotides, the CDR3 is TGTGCCAGTAGTAGACCGGGACAGGCGGGCTATGGCTACACCTTC. Translated, it gives CASSRPGQAGYGYTF.

The chain employs TRBV2 and TRBJ1-1, with 8 bases fitting TRBD1. Germline V gene sequence: CDR1 SNHLY, CDR2 FYNNEI. This CDR3 has 15 residues. V shed 5 bases and J 1 base; nucleotides not matched to a gene: 6. The CDR3 DNA follows: TGTGCCAGCAGTCTCCGGACAGGGAGGAACACTGAAGCTTTCTTT. Protein product: CASSLRTGRNTEAFF.

This rearrangement joins TRBV7-3 to TRBJ2-2; maybe TRBD2 (6 bases). Germline CDR1 reads SGHTA; CDR2 reads FQGTGA. V was shortened by 2 bases and J by 4 bases, with 17 bases between the two germline ends. This CDR3 contains 17 residues. CDR3 sequence reads: CASSLYFTGEVTGELFF. In nucleotides, the CDR3 is TGTGCCAGCAGCTTATATTTTACGGGAGAGGTCACCGGGGAGCTGTTTTTT.

CDR3 residues: CASGPLAGSYNEQFF. For the CDR3, the DNA is TGTGCCAGTGGACCTTTAGCGGGCTCCTACAATGAGCAGTTCTTC. V gene TRBV19 combines with J gene TRBJ2-1; 7 positions match TRBD2. The CDR3 covers 15 residues. V lost 8 bases to trimming and J lost 0 bases; unmatched junction nucleotides: 7. Germline V gives CDR1 LNHDA, CDR2 SQIVND (reference sequence).

The CDR3 protein is CASSWSRNTEAFF. The CDR3 nucleotides read TGTGCCAGCAGTTGGAGCAGGAACACTGAAGCTTTCTTT. The chain joins TRBV6-5 to TRBJ1-1; D remains unclear. V was clipped by 4 bases and J by 1 base, with 7 bases between them. The V gene's germline CDR1 is MNHEY and CDR2 SVGAGI. The CDR3 sequence is 13 residues long.

This clone appeared a few times. The chain uses TRBV28 and TRBJ2-2, with TRBD1 as a possible D gene (6 bases). The CDR3 totals 14 residues. Trimming left V 6 bases short and J 2 bases short, with 10 bases between. Germline V gene lookup returns CDR1 MDHEN and CDR2 SYDVKM. Written as DNA, the CDR3 is TGTGCCAGCAGGTCGGGACAAAACACCGGGGAGCTGTTTTTT. Amino acid sequence: CASRSGQNTGELFF.

The CDR3 DNA follows: TGTGCCAGCAGTGGGGGACAGGGGAAGATCTACGAGCAGTACTTC. It specifies CASSGGQGKIYEQYF. The chain couples TRBV6-1 to TRBJ2-7, with 10 bases lining up with TRBD1. Germline V gene lookup returns CDR1 MNHNS and CDR2 SASEGT. Trimming at V came to 4 bases and at J to 3 bases, leaving 6 bases not matched to a gene. This CDR3 is 15 amino acids long.

This chain joins TRBV2 and TRBJ2-1; TRBD2 matches 10 bases. The germline gives CDR1 SNHLY, CDR2 FYNNEI. CDR3 size: 15 residues. With 6 bases clipped from V and 5 bases from J, the junction kept 7 bases outside the gene matches. The CDR3 loop is CASRPGTSAHNEQFF. CDR3 nucleotides: TGTGCCAGCAGGCCCGGGACTAGCGCCCACAATGAGCAGTTCTTC.

The chain carries TRBV28 and TRBJ2-7, with a tentative D call TRBD2 (5 bases). CDR3 length: 14 amino acids. Deletions cut 6 bases from V and 1 base from J, with 13 bases between. CDR1 is MDHEN, CDR2 SYDVKM, per germline. CDR3 amino acids: CASSPGRGSYEQYF. CDR3 sequence (DNA): TGTGCCAGCAGCCCGGGGAGAGGATCCTACGAGCAGTACTTC.

The chain joins TRBV7-8 to TRBJ2-7, with 7 positions matching TRBD2. Losses at the gene ends were 5 bases for V and 4 bases for J; bases not matched to a gene: 14. This CDR3 is built from 16 residues. Looked up from germline, CDR1 is SGHVS and CDR2 is FQNEAQ. Written as DNA, the CDR3 is TGTGCCAGCAGCCCCCGGACTAGGAACCCAAGATACGAGCAGTACTTC. The encoded protein is CASSPRTRNPRYEQYF.

The V gene is TRBV5-1, the J gene TRBJ2-7; 7 positions match TRBD2. The CDR3 consists of 15 residues. Per the germline V gene, CDR1 is SGHRS and CDR2 is YFSETQ. V lost 3 bases to trimming and J lost 5 bases; unmatched junction nucleotides: 11. For the CDR3, the DNA is TGCGCCAGCAGCTCCCTTGCGGGAGATGTCAACGAGCAGTACTTC. Encoded protein: CASSSLAGDVNEQYF.

The rearrangement links TRBV9 to TRBJ1-4, with a weak D call TRBD1 (5 bases). The CDR3 extends over 16 amino acids. V shed 4 bases and J shed 8 bases, with 21 bases lying between them. The germline gives CDR1 SGDLS, CDR2 YYNGEE. The CDR3 DNA reads as TGTGCCAGCAGCCCTGACAGCCTTACCCTGGGGGAAAAACTGTTTTTT. Its protein is CASSPDSLTLGEKLFF.

The chain combines TRBV15 with TRBJ1-1, with D possibly being TRBD1 (5 bases). The CDR3 has 16 amino acids. Trimming left V 5 bases short and J 0 bases short, with 16 bases between. Germline V gene sequence: CDR1 LNHNV, CDR2 YYDKDF (reference sequence). The CDR3 DNA reads TGTGCCACCAGCCGAGGACACATCCAAATGAACACTGAAGCTTTCTTT. This sequence encodes CATSRGHIQMNTEAFF.

V gene TRBV2 combines with J gene TRBJ2-1, with D possibly matching TRBD2 (6 bases). This CDR3 region has 12 residues. Germline V CDR1 and CDR2: SNHLY, FYNNEI. V was shortened by 4 bases and J by 10 bases, with 11 bases between the two germline ends. CDR3 region: CASSGRLVEQFF. DNA of the CDR3: TGTGCCAGCAGTGGGAGACTAGTGGAGCAGTTCTTC.

This rearrangement joins TRBV5-4 to TRBJ2-3; 7 nucleotides align to TRBD2. V was clipped by 4 bases and J by 1 base; unmatched bases: 6. Germline V gene sequence: CDR1 SGHNT, CDR2 YYREEE (reference sequence). The CDR3 runs to 15 residues. The CDR3 DNA is TGTGCCAGCAGCCCCGAGGCGGGAGGCACAGATACGCAGTATTTT. Translated: CASSPEAGGTDTQYF.

The gene calls are TRBV6-1 and TRBJ2-7; D uncertain. Germline V gene lookup returns CDR1 MNHNS and CDR2 SASEGT. V shed 7 bases and J shed 0 bases, with 10 bases lying between them. The CDR3 length is 13 residues. The CDR3 nucleotides are TGTGCCAGCATTTTCGACAACTCCTACGAGCAGTACTTC. Its protein is CASIFDNSYEQYF.

The chain has TRBV10-1 and TRBJ2-5; 11 bases agree with TRBD2. Trimming cost V 3 bases and J 4 bases; bases outside gene matches: 7. Germline V gene sequence: CDR1 WNHNN, CDR2 SYGVQD (reference sequence). This CDR3 is 16 amino acids long. The CDR3 DNA sequence: TGCGCCAGCAGTGATTCACTAGCGGGAGAGGGAGAGACCCAGTACTTC. Translated: CASSDSLAGEGETQYF.

The DNA of the CDR3 is TGTGCCAGCAGTTACAGCCTAGCGGGAGATGAGCAGTTCTTC. Protein sequence: CASSYSLAGDEQFF. The chain recombines TRBV6-5 with TRBJ2-1, with TRBD2 matching over 10 bases. Trimming cost V 2 bases and J 8 bases; bases outside gene matches: 3. Germline CDR1 and CDR2: MNHEY and SVGAGI. The CDR3 totals 14 residues.